This T cell receptor beta chain was obtained from a study of blood T cell repertoires in COVID-19 (dated by TCRdb to 2018 to 2021). Context from the whole study: Samples covering the acute and convalescent phases of COVID-19 were provided by collaborators in the United States, Italy and Spain. The material from the prospective study consisted of cDNA or gDNA derived from T cells, B-cell-depleted T cells, or PBMCs. Deeply sampled blood TCRbeta repertoires from subjects exposed to, actively infected with, or recovered from COVID-19 were included in the dataset. The repertoires were made available in a free public database intended to serve as a resource for research on the immune response to SARS-CoV-2. Samples were obtained from the ongoing ImmuneRACE study (first 160 participants) and from 1,254 subjects provided by 6 global collaborators. A de-identified subject ID, COVID-19 status, age in years and sex were almost always included in the sample metadata. Where available, HLA class I and class II types were obtained from metadata supplied by the sample provider rather than from assay-based typing. Beyond this particular receptor, the publication reports: Clinical and demographic metadata were provided uncurated, with the amount varying by source and participant.

The CDR3 runs 14 residues from the cysteine to the phenylalanine. Only CDR3 DNA remains: 42 bases, in frame from the first base. The germline V gene specifies SGHRS as CDR1 and YFSETQ as CDR2. V gives up 2 bases and J gives up 1 base, and the segment between their germline ends measures 6 bases. For this clone: Its cognate antigen has yet to be identified. No quality values exist for individual bases; no much larger clone is one base distant.

Collaborating institutions collected whole blood in K2EDTA tubes following their own protocols. For TCRbeta analysis, collaborators shipped samples in one of three forms: frozen whole blood, isolated PBMCs, or DNA extracted from either of those sample types. The immunoSEQ Assay, a bias-controlled multiplex PCR, was used to amplify TCRbeta CDR3 regions from genomic DNA. For the original study's pipeline: The number of nucleated cells in each sample was estimated by amplification of reference gene primers within the assay. To quantify the absolute abundance of each unique TCRbeta CDR3 rearrangement, sequence reads were collapsed and filtered. Productive Simpson clonality was computed per sample as the square root of Simpson's diversity index over productive rearrangements. In TCRdb, the immuneACCESS table is reduced to in-frame sequences with V and J assigned. These tables do not hold every clone; where another copy was compared, an unresolved V gene accounts for under half, and the others remain unexplained. V, J and clone size were drawn from that table, and D and trimming were deduced from the DNA. The sample yields a few hundred thousand clones; 65% to 90% were counted once. The top ten hold approximately 7.4% of the sample.

The V and J segments used are TRBV5-1 and TRBJ2-2; the D gene identity is not certain. Sequenced sample: peripheral blood. The TCR was taken from a woman in her fifties or sixties with acute or convalescent COVID-19. The CDR3 protein: CASSFHGNTGELFF. The sequenced DNA is TGCGCCAGCAGCTTTCACGGGAACACCGGGGAGCTGTTTTTT.